This TCR beta chain came from a study of patients and donors after allogeneic stem cell transplantation. TCRdb called the RT-PCR reads again in MiXCR, with one record for every CDR3 protein. The top ten clones hold roughly 27% of a sample with about 150,000 distinct CDR3 sequences, 24% of them seen once. This CDR3 has 13 residues. Trimming removed 1 base from V and 5 bases from J, with 8 bases in between. The sample taken for sequencing was blood, either unsorted or a sorted T cell fraction (not recorded which). The TCR comes from a human donor who was either an allogeneic HSCT recipient or a stem cell or donor lymphocyte infusion donor (not recorded which). It is not recorded whose cells these are; they may come from a transplant donor. The J gene is TRBJ2-5, the V gene TRBV12-3 or TRBV12-4; maybe TRBD2 (5 bases). CDR3 in amino acids: CASSLGGMETQYF. CDR3 bases: TGTGCCAGCAGTTTAGGAGGGATGGAGACCCAGTACTTC.